Each of the 30 T cell receptor beta chains below was sequenced from the same sample in a study of CD8+ T cells in alopecia areata. cDNA prepared by RNA extraction and subsequent reverse transcription served as the template for sequencing. Method: immunoSEQ multiplex PCR; TCRdb's copy keeps in-frame clones and lacks some. The data hold 120,000 or so clones, with roughly 57% observed a single time. Treatment given: oral pan-JAK inhibitor, 5-10 mg twice daily. The material sequenced was CD4+ T cells sorted from blood, taken at week 4, from a patient treated with tofacitinib. The source is a human donor with alopecia areata.

This sequence joins TRBV9 and TRBJ1-5; maybe TRBD1 (5 bases). The CDR3 sequence is 17 residues long. V lost 4 bases and J lost 7, with 24 bases in between. CDR1 is SGDLS, CDR2 YYNGEE, per germline. Here the CDR3 reads CASSKHPGPTHEQPQHF. CDR3 in DNA: TGTGCCAGCAGCAAACATCCGGGACCCACTCACGAGCAGCCCCAGCATTTT.

This rearrangement joins TRBV7-3 to TRBJ2-6; either TRBD1 or TRBD2 may fit D (6 bases each). Germline CDR1 is SGHTA and CDR2 is FQGTGA. The CDR3 runs to 15 residues. V lost 4 bases, J lost 4 bases, and 11 bases lay in between. In DNA form, the CDR3 reads TGTGCCAGCAGCTACGGGGGCCCCGGGGCCAACGTCCTGACTTTC. This gives the protein CASSYGGPGANVLTF.

This clone was detected a few times. J is TRBJ2-3 and V is TRBV11-2; D might be TRBD2 (5 bases). V dropped 4 bases and J dropped 2 bases, with 13 bases sitting between them. Germline loops: CDR1 SGHAT, CDR2 FQNNGV. The CDR3 sequence is 15 residues long. CDR3: CASSYLLGPTDTQYF. The CDR3 nucleotides read TGTGCCAGCAGCTATCTACTAGGTCCCACAGATACGCAGTATTTT.

This sequence joins TRBV12-5 and TRBJ2-6; D remains unclear. The germline gives CDR1 LGHNT, CDR2 FRNRAP. The V end was cut by 7 bases, the J end by 1 base, with 14 bases between. This CDR3 region has 16 residues. The CDR3 protein is CASDFKRSSGANVLTF. CDR3 sequence (DNA): TGTGCTAGTGACTTCAAAAGGAGTTCTGGGGCCAACGTCCTGACTTTC.

The V call is TRBV29-1, the J call TRBJ2-2; 7 positions agree with TRBD1. The J segment lost 3 bases and the V segment lost 5 bases, leaving 3 bases of the junction unmatched. The germline V gene encodes CDR1 SQVTM and CDR2 ANQGSEA. CDR3 length: 13 residues. CDR3 protein: CSVRGLDTGELFF. CDR3 in DNA: TGCAGCGTTAGGGGGCTTGACACCGGGGAGCTGTTTTTT.

The chain uses TRBV29-1 and TRBJ2-3; TRBD2 is a possible D gene (5 bases). Germline CDR1 reads SQVTM; CDR2 reads ANQGSEA. This CDR3 spans 13 amino acids. V was pared by 0 bases and J by 1 base, with 5 bases between. As DNA, the CDR3 is TGCAGCGTTGAAGAGGGAGGCACAGATACGCAGTATTTT. This codes for CSVEEGGTDTQYF.

The rearrangement links TRBV5-4 to TRBJ2-2; D not resolved. Germline V lookup: CDR1 SGHNT, CDR2 YYREEE (reference sequence). Trimming took 5 bases from V and 0 from J, leaving 5 bases between them. This CDR3 is 13 amino acids long. The CDR3 reads CASRFSNTGELFF. The CDR3 DNA follows: TGTGCCAGCAGGTTCTCGAACACCGGGGAGCTGTTTTTT. The full variable domain, with the rest looked up from reference TRBV5-4 and TRBJ2-2, is ETGVTQSPTHLIKTRGQQVTLRCSSQSGHNTVSWYQQALGQGPQFIFQYYREEENGRGNFPPRFSGLQFPNYSSELNVNALELDDSALYLCASRFSNTGELFFGEGSRLTVL.

The chain employs TRBV7-2 and TRBJ2-7; D could derive from TRBD1 or TRBD2 (5 bases each). The CDR3 extends over 14 amino acids. With 7 bases removed from V and 6 bases from J, the gap between germline ends came to 19 bases. Germline CDR1 reads SGHTA; CDR2 reads FQGNSA. Here the CDR3 reads CASIRDVLDGEQYF. The CDR3 bases are TGTGCCAGCATCAGGGACGTCTTGGATGGCGAGCAGTACTTC.

This clone was seen a few times. The chain's CDR3 is CARGQGRSGELFF. The CDR3 DNA follows: TGCGCCAGGGGACAGGGTCGAAGCGGGGAGCTGTTTTTT. V is TRBV23-1 and J is TRBJ2-2; 9 positions agree with TRBD1. TRBV23-1 is marked as an open reading frame, function uncertain. CDR3 length equals 13 residues. The junction had 6 bases not matched to a gene; V was cut back by 9 bases and J by 7 bases.

The chain joins TRBV15 to TRBJ1-5; D is possibly TRBD1 (5 bases). Looked up from germline, CDR1 is LNHNV and CDR2 is YYDKDF (reference sequence). V gave up 5 bases and J gave up 3 bases, with 17 bases separating them. The CDR3 has 16 residues. CDR3 sequence (DNA): TGTGCCACCAGCGGGGTCCAAGGGGTCGTCAATCAGCCCCAGCATTTT. Translating it yields CATSGVQGVVNQPQHF.

CDR3 in DNA: TGTGCCAGCAGCCTGGACGCTAACTATGGCTACACCTTC. It is translated as CASSLDANYGYTF. This chain joins TRBV5-4 and TRBJ1-2, with D hard to call. Per the germline V gene, CDR1 is SGHNT and CDR2 is YYREEE (reference sequence). V lost 4 bases, J lost 0 bases, and 7 bases lay in between. The CDR3 extends over 13 amino acids.

The CDR3 DNA reads TGCAGCGTTGTATGGGGCCCGGGCACAGATACGCAGTATTTT. Translating it yields CSVVWGPGTDTQYF. V usage is TRBV29-1 and J usage is TRBJ2-3, with a tentative D call TRBD1 (5 bases). Germline-derived CDR1 and CDR2 are SQVTM and ANQGSEA. The CDR3 has 14 amino acids. Trimming took 4 bases from V and 1 from J, leaving 12 bases between them.

In nucleotides, the CDR3 is TGTGCCAGCAGCTTCCGGGAGGCAGATACGCAGTATTTT. This gives the protein CASSFREADTQYF. The J gene is TRBJ2-3, the V gene TRBV7-8; 7 positions match TRBD2. Trimming at V came to 3 bases and at J to 4 bases, leaving 1 base not matched to a gene. The CDR3 extends over 13 amino acids. Germline CDR1 SGHVS, CDR2 FQNEAQ.

This clone occurred a few times. The chain combines TRBV7-3 with TRBJ1-2; perhaps TRBD1 as D (5 bases). Germline lookup yields CDR1 SGHTA and CDR2 FQGTGA. V lost 0 bases and J lost 0, with 5 bases in between. The CDR3 totals 14 residues. The CDR3: CASSLTRANYGYTF. Written as DNA, the CDR3 is TGTGCCAGCAGCTTAACCAGGGCTAACTATGGCTACACCTTC.

CDR3 nucleotides: TGTGCCAGCAGCACGGGGGCAGGGACGACAGATACGCAGTATTTT. Translated: CASSTGAGTTDTQYF. The rearrangement uses TRBV5-4 and TRBJ2-3; D assignment may be TRBD1 or TRBD2 (6 bases each). The CDR3 is 15 amino acids. Between the trimmed V and J ends, which lost 4 bases and 3 bases, there was a span of 15 bases. Germline V gene lookup returns CDR1 SGHNT and CDR2 YYREEE (reference sequence).

The chain employs TRBV19 and TRBJ2-5; D perhaps matches TRBD2 (6 bases). The CDR3 contains 13 residues. Germline loops: CDR1 LNHDA, CDR2 SQIVND (reference sequence). Between the trimmed V and J ends, which lost 5 bases and 4 bases, there was a span of 11 bases. The CDR3 here is CASSGRDLETQYF. CDR3 bases: TGTGCCAGTAGTGGAAGGGACTTAGAGACCCAGTACTTC.

The chain links TRBV7-2 to TRBJ2-1, with 8 bases identical to TRBD2. The ends lost 5 bases at V and 15 bases at J; junction bases unmatched: 6. Germline assignment: CDR1 SGHTA and CDR2 FQGNSA. The length of the CDR3 is 11 residues. The CDR3 here is CASSGGTRLFF. CDR3 in DNA: TGTGCCAGCAGCGGAGGGACTAGGCTGTTCTTC.

The J gene is TRBJ1-5, the V gene TRBV27; D gene uncertain. The germline CDR1 and CDR2 sequences are MNHEY and SMNVEV (reference sequence). Between the trimmed V and J ends, which lost 5 bases and 4 bases, there was a span of 12 bases. The CDR3 extends over 14 amino acids. The CDR3 loop is CASSPTMGNQPQHF. In DNA form, the CDR3 reads TGTGCCAGCAGTCCGACAATGGGAAATCAGCCCCAGCATTTT.

This clone was seen just once. The chain links TRBV5-6 to TRBJ1-1, with D possibly TRBD1 on 6 matching bases. V was pared by 4 bases and J by 3 bases, with 13 bases between. Germline CDR1 is SGHDT and CDR2 is YYEEEE. The CDR3 is 14 amino acids. The CDR3 nucleotides are TGTGCCAGCAGCCTGGACAGTTACTACACTGAAGCTTTCTTT. It yields the protein CASSLDSYYTEAFF.

This clone was found a few times. The V gene is TRBV29-1, the J gene TRBJ2-1; tentative D call: TRBD1 (6 bases). Germline assignment: CDR1 SQVTM and CDR2 ANQGSEA. The CDR3 covers 15 residues. The V gene lost 4 bases and the J gene lost 4 bases, with 17 bases spanning the gap. The CDR3 loop is CSVGGQPKPYNEQFF. The CDR3, as DNA: TGCAGCGTTGGAGGACAGCCCAAGCCTTACAATGAGCAGTTCTTC.

The chain couples TRBV5-1 to TRBJ1-2; 7 bases align to TRBD1. Germline trimming cut 6 bases from V and 3 bases from J; bases unmatched to any gene: 5. Germline CDR1 reads SGHRS; CDR2 reads YFSETQ. The CDR3 is made up of 13 amino acids. The CDR3 reads CASIDRADYGYTF. DNA of the CDR3: TGCGCCAGCATCGACAGGGCGGACTATGGCTACACCTTC.

The V and J genes are TRBV11-2 and TRBJ2-1; D is perhaps TRBD1 or TRBD2 (5 bases each). V shed 0 bases and J shed 9 bases, with 9 bases lying between them. The CDR3 sequence is 13 residues long. CDR1 and CDR2 (germline): SGHAT, FQNNGV. In DNA form, the CDR3 reads TGTGCCAGCAGCTTAGAGAGGGGCAGTGAGCAGTTCTTC. Translated: CASSLERGSEQFF.

The CDR3 region is CASSQSGLIQETQYF. CDR3 nucleotides: TGTGCCAGCAGTCAATCGGGCCTCATTCAGGAGACCCAGTACTTC. The chain links TRBV7-2 to TRBJ2-5; D ambiguous. V shed 6 bases and J shed 5 bases, with 19 bases lying between them. Germline-derived CDR1 and CDR2 are SGHTA and FQGNSA. This CDR3 is 15 amino acids long. The entire variable domain, with the rest obtained from reference TRBV7-2 and TRBJ2-5, is as follows: GAGVSQSPSNKVTEKGKDVELRCDPISGHTALYWYRQSLGQGLEFLIYFQGNSAPDKSGLPSDRFSAERTGGSVSTLTIQRTQQEDSAVYLCASSQSGLIQETQYFGPGTRLLVL.

J is TRBJ2-5 and V is TRBV5-4; 11 positions match TRBD2. The V segment lost 4 bases and the J segment 4 bases; nucleotides outside the gene matches: 15. This CDR3 is 18 amino acids long. Germline CDR1 reads SGHNT; CDR2 reads YYREEE (reference sequence). The CDR3 DNA reads TGTGCCAGCAGCCCGACGCGGACTAGCGGGCCGGGGGGAGAGACCCAGTACTTC. Residues: CASSPTRTSGPGGETQYF.

This chain joins TRBV6-5 and TRBJ1-6, with a weak D call TRBD1 (6 bases). V lost 2 bases to trimming and J lost 8 bases, with 13 bases between them. Germline V gives CDR1 MNHEY, CDR2 SVGAGI. This CDR3 region has 15 residues. The CDR3 DNA sequence: TGTGCCAGCAGTTACCTGGACAGCAACGATTCACCCCTCCACTTT. As protein: CASSYLDSNDSPLHF.

This clone showed up just a few times. Different DNA sequences within this sample yield the same CDR3. This chain joins TRBV7-2 and TRBJ2-7; TRBD1 matches at 9 bases. The V and J ends lost 5 bases and 4 bases, in that order; junction bases with no gene match: 6. CDR3 length: 14 amino acids. In germline, CDR1 is SGHTA, CDR2 FQGNSA. CDR3 sequence: CASSRGQGTYEQYF. Here the CDR3 DNA reads TGTGCCAGCAGCCGGGGACAGGGAACATACGAGCAGTACTTC.

The rearrangement links TRBV30 to TRBJ2-1; 9 bases map to TRBD2. The germline CDR1 and CDR2 sequences are GTSNPN and SVGIG (reference sequence). The CDR3 extends over 15 amino acids. V shed 5 bases, J shed 10 bases, and the junction held 15 bases outside the gene matches. This chain's CDR3 is CAWSGVAGGPSEQFF. CDR3 nucleotides: TGTGCCTGGTCAGGGGTGGCGGGAGGGCCATCCGAGCAGTTCTTC.

This clone has a handful of counts. This rearrangement joins TRBV7-9 to TRBJ1-2; D remains unclear. Trimming removed 1 base from V and 11 bases from J, with 17 bases in between. The CDR3 runs to 14 residues. The germline gives CDR1 SEHNR, CDR2 FQNEAQ (reference sequence). DNA for the CDR3: TGTGCCAGCAGCTTAGGCCCAGCCACCGCTCTTTACACCTTC. Protein sequence: CASSLGPATALYTF.

This clone was counted only a few times. The V call is TRBV5-1, the J call TRBJ1-5; D gene unclear. The CDR3 contains 14 residues. Germline-derived CDR1 and CDR2 are SGHRS and YFSETQ. Trimming left V 4 bases short and J 2 bases short, with 10 bases between. The CDR3 DNA is TGCGCCAGCAGCCCCGATGGGGGCAATCAGCCCCAGCATTTT. Protein sequence: CASSPDGGNQPQHF.

In its sample, this clone was seen a few times. The gene calls are TRBV28 and TRBJ2-7; 7 nucleotides match TRBD1. This CDR3 region has 16 residues. Trimming cost V 6 bases and J 3 bases; bases outside gene matches: 14. Germline V gives CDR1 MDHEN, CDR2 SYDVKM. In DNA, the CDR3 is TGTGCCAGCAGCACCACCCGCACAGGGGTGGGCTACGAGCAGTACTTC. This gives the protein CASSTTRTGVGYEQYF.